This T cell receptor (beta chain) was identified in a study of brain T cells in children with intractable seizures. Study-wide points: Pre- and post-surgery blood differed in depth, so pre-surgery absences may be undersampling. Viral specificity was inferred only from CDR3 similarity; HCMV serostatus was unknown.

There are 16 residues in the CDR3. The protocol was immunoSEQ multiplex PCR, while the TCRdb copy is restricted to in-frame clones and leaves out a portion. Of under 400,000 clones in the sample, nearly 95% were seen once. The time point: blood from clinic visit 5 months post-surgery; TSC patient then seizure free. Sequencing was limited to surgery cases with top T cell transcript signatures in brain tissue. On this clone: Its antigen is still unknown.

The sequences come from peripheral blood, collected 4 to 5 months after surgery. The TCR was taken from a boy under three years old with tuberous sclerosis and intractable seizures. The chain recombines TRBV21-1 with TRBJ2-3. TRBV21-1 is designated a pseudogene. The CDR3 nucleotides are TGTGCCAGCAGCAAAATGATAGGGGGGCGCACAGATACGCAGTATTTT. It yields the protein CASSKMIGGRTDTQYF.